This TCR beta chain was recovered during a study of T cell responses to AZD1222 COVID-19 vaccine. TCRdb keeps only in-frame clones here, not all; method: immunoSEQ multiplex PCR. This table holds 210,000 or so clones, about 94% found once. Germline CDR1 MDHEN, CDR2 SYDVKM. CDR3 length: 14 amino acids. V was clipped by 6 bases and J by 2 bases, with 13 bases between them. The sequencing here drew on peripheral blood, taken 28 days after the second dose of the MenACWY control vaccine. V usage is TRBV28 and J usage is TRBJ1-1; perhaps TRBD1 as D (5 bases). The receptor was derived from an adult who received the MenACWY meningococcal vaccine as a control. The DNA for the CDR3 is TGTGCCAGCAGCCTCCCTCAGGGTAACACTGAAGCTTTCTTT. Translated, it gives CASSLPQGNTEAFF.